The next 30 T cell receptor beta chains were all read from a single sample in a study of patients and donors after allogeneic stem cell transplantation. MiXCR, applied by TCRdb to the RT-PCR reads, yields one record per CDR3 protein. The sample lists fewer than 180,000 distinct CDR3 sequences, approximately 40% occurring once. Sequenced material: blood, either unsorted or a sorted T cell fraction (not recorded which). These receptors were collected from a human donor who was either an allogeneic HSCT recipient or a stem cell or donor lymphocyte infusion donor (not recorded which). It is not recorded whose cells these are; they may come from a transplant donor.

This sequence joins TRBV12-3 or TRBV12-4 and TRBJ1-2; possible D gene TRBD1, 5 bases. V lost 2 bases and J lost 5, with 9 bases in between. The CDR3 runs to 13 residues. The CDR3 DNA sequence: TGTGCCAGCAGTTTATTCGGGGGATATGGCTACACCTTC. It codes for CASSLFGGYGYTF.

The chain carries TRBV29-1 and TRBJ1-2; D is perhaps TRBD1 (5 bases). V lost 4 bases and J 7 bases, leaving 10 bases between the germline ends. This CDR3 has 11 residues. Looked up from germline, CDR1 is SQVTM and CDR2 is ANQGSEA. CDR3 amino acids: CSVADSSGYTF. CDR3 coding DNA: TGCAGCGTTGCCGACAGCTCTGGCTACACCTTC.

CDR3 DNA sequence: TGTGCCAGTAGCCAGGGACTCCAAGCTAACTATGGCTACACCTTC. Protein sequence: CASSQGLQANYGYTF. The rearrangement uses TRBV7-2 and TRBJ1-2, with D perhaps matching TRBD1 (5 bases). The germline V and J ends were trimmed by 9 bases and 0 bases, with 17 bases remaining between them. This CDR3 is built from 15 residues. Per the germline V gene, CDR1 is SGHTA and CDR2 is FQGNSA.

V is TRBV13 and J is TRBJ2-7; D may be TRBD1 (6 bases). The CDR3 contains 17 residues. Germline CDR1 is PRHDT and CDR2 is FYEKMQ (reference sequence). Between the trimmed V and J ends, which lost 3 bases and 2 bases, there was a span of 20 bases. This CDR3 is CASSLGHPGTKTYEQYF. CDR3 in DNA: TGTGCCAGCAGCTTGGGTCATCCCGGGACAAAAACCTACGAGCAGTACTTC.

The chain couples TRBV12-3 or TRBV12-4 to TRBJ1-1, with D hard to call. This CDR3 spans 14 amino acids. V lost 5 bases and J lost 0, with 10 bases in between. CDR3 in amino acids: CASSRRVMNTEAFF. CDR3 sequence (DNA): TGTGCCAGCAGTCGCAGAGTTATGAACACTGAAGCTTTCTTT.

This clonotype showed up just a few times. This chain connects TRBV28 to TRBJ1-3; D gene uncertain. The CDR3 has 16 amino acids. The germline gives CDR1 MDHEN, CDR2 SYDVKM. Trimming removed 10 bases at V and 2 bases at J, with 21 bases between. The CDR3 region is CATLSGLSLAGNTIYF. The CDR3, as DNA: TGTGCCACCCTTTCAGGCCTCTCTTTAGCTGGAAACACCATATATTTT.

J is TRBJ1-2 and V is TRBV25-1; D may be TRBD1 (6 bases). CDR3 size: 16 residues. Between the trimmed V and J ends, which lost 0 bases and 6 bases, there was a span of 17 bases. The germline V gene has CDR1 MGHDK and CDR2 SYGVNS. CDR3: CASSEYLGQGKDGYTF. CDR3 bases: TGTGCCAGCAGTGAATATCTGGGCCAGGGGAAGGATGGCTACACCTTC.

The V gene is TRBV11-1, the J gene TRBJ2-5; D may correspond to TRBD1 or TRBD2 (6 bases each). The CDR3 is 13 amino acids. Deletions cut 3 bases from V and 5 bases from J, with 10 bases between. The V gene's germline CDR1 is SGHAT and CDR2 FQDESV (reference sequence). The CDR3 DNA reads TGTGCCAGCAGCTTCGGGGGCGTGGAGACCCAGTACTTC. Translation: CASSFGGVETQYF.

With respect to this clonotype: An end of the junction does not agree with germline; a read error may underlie this. This sequence joins TRBV7-7 and TRBJ1-1; D unresolved. The CDR3 has 13 residues. The germline CDR1 and CDR2 sequences are SSHAT and FNYEAQ (reference sequence). CDR3 sequence reads: CASSWSLLAEAFF. As DNA, the CDR3 is TGTGCTAGCAGCTGGAGTCTTCTCGCTGAAGCTTTCTTT. The full variable domain, its missing parts supplied by reference TRBV7-7 and TRBJ1-1, is GAGVSQSPRYKVTKRGQDVTLRCDPISSHATLYWYQQALGQGPEFLTYFNYEAQPDKSGLPSDRFSAERPEGSISTLTIQRTEQRDSAMYRCASSWSLLAEAFFGQGTRLTVV.

The table lists this clonotype with a few counts. The chain employs TRBV12-3 or TRBV12-4 and TRBJ2-2; D possibly corresponds to TRBD1 (6 bases). V was shortened by 3 bases and J by 4 bases, with 9 bases between the two germline ends. CDR3 length: 14 amino acids. The CDR3 DNA reads TGTGCCAGCAGTTTCCAGGGGCCCACCGGGGAGCTGTTTTTT. Protein: CASSFQGPTGELFF.

This CDR3 is CASRQQGANQPQHF. CDR3 sequence (DNA): TGTGCCAGCAGACAACAAGGGGCGAATCAGCCCCAGCATTTT. The J gene is TRBJ1-5, the V gene TRBV6-2 or TRBV6-3; possibly TRBD1 for D (5 bases). Germline V gene lookup returns CDR1 MNHEY and CDR2 SVGEGT. This CDR3 has 14 residues. V lost 6 bases, J lost 4 bases, and 13 bases lay in between.

This clonotype appeared a few times. This rearrangement joins TRBV12-3 or TRBV12-4 to TRBJ1-1; 7 nucleotides match TRBD1. The CDR3 extends over 15 amino acids. The J segment lost 6 bases and the V segment lost 10 bases, leaving 17 bases of the junction unmatched. CDR3: CATRQGRKGFAEAFF. CDR3 sequence (DNA): TGTGCCACCCGACAGGGAAGAAAAGGGTTCGCTGAAGCTTTCTTT.

This clonotype has more than one count but fewer than ten. The chain combines TRBV14 with TRBJ1-6, with 8 nucleotides matching TRBD1. CDR1 and CDR2 (germline): SGHDN, FVKESK. The CDR3 is 15 amino acids. The J segment lost 7 bases and the V segment lost 1 base, leaving 3 bases of the junction unmatched. CDR3 sequence: CASSQVQGGNSPLHF. In DNA, the CDR3 is TGTGCCAGCAGCCAAGTACAGGGGGGGAATTCACCCCTCCACTTT.

This clonotype was seen a few times. This chain joins TRBV10-3 and TRBJ1-6, with D maybe TRBD1 (6 bases). This CDR3 region has 15 residues. The germline gives CDR1 ENHRY, CDR2 SYGVKD. V lost 3 bases, J lost 5 bases, and 11 bases lay in between. The CDR3 region is CAISEGGADNSPLHF. The CDR3 DNA sequence: TGTGCCATCAGTGAAGGGGGAGCCGATAATTCACCCCTCCACTTT.

The CDR3: CASSLPRGPNYGYTF. The DNA for the CDR3 is TGTGCCAGCAGCCTCCCCAGGGGGCCTAACTATGGCTACACCTTC. The V and J genes are TRBV13 and TRBJ1-2, with 8 bases aligning to TRBD1. J was trimmed by 0 bases and V by 5 bases; bases with no gene match: 5. Germline V CDR1 and CDR2: PRHDT, FYEKMQ (reference sequence). The CDR3 runs to 15 residues. The full variable domain, completed using reference TRBV13 and TRBJ1-2, is AAGVIQSPRHLIKEKRETATLKCYPIPRHDTVYWYQQGPGQDPQFLISFYEKMQSDKGSIPDRFSAQQFSDYHSELNMSSLELGDSALYFCASSLPRGPNYGYTFGSGTRLTVV.

This clonotype was seen repeatedly, ten times or more. The chain has TRBV6-6 and TRBJ2-7; no clear D. Trimming left V 6 bases short and J 0 bases short, with 3 bases between. Germline V gene lookup returns CDR1 MNHNY and CDR2 SVGAGI (reference sequence). CDR3 length equals 11 residues. CDR3 nucleotides: TGTGCCAGCAGAGACTCCTACGAGCAGTACGTC. Encoded protein: CASRDSYEQYV.

This clonotype was counted at least ten times. The chain is built from TRBV12-3 or TRBV12-4 and TRBJ1-3; the D is unclear. V dropped 7 bases and J dropped 0 bases, with 10 bases sitting between them. This CDR3 region has 14 residues. The CDR3 DNA reads as TGTGCCAGCACCCCCGGGCCCTCTGGAAACACCATATATTTT. Its protein product is CASTPGPSGNTIYF.

This chain uses TRBV3-1 with TRBJ1-6; D is uncertain. V shed 0 bases and J shed 8 bases, with 11 bases lying between them. CDR1 is LGHDT, CDR2 YNNKEL, per germline (reference sequence). The CDR3 length is 15 residues. CDR3 residues: CASSQEGRAHSPLHF. In nucleotides, the CDR3 is TGTGCCAGCAGCCAAGAAGGGAGGGCCCATTCACCCCTCCACTTT.

This clonotype came up a few times. The chain links TRBV20-1 to TRBJ1-1; a possible D gene is TRBD1 (6 bases). V gave up 5 bases and J gave up 8 bases, with 12 bases separating them. There are 11 residues in the CDR3. The germline V gene has CDR1 DFQATT and CDR2 SNEGSKA (reference sequence). This chain's CDR3 is CSAGGPTEAFF. In DNA, the CDR3 is TGCAGTGCTGGGGGCCCTACAGAAGCTTTCTTT.

This clonotype was seen only a few times. V is TRBV24-1 and J is TRBJ2-3; D call uncertain. V lost 4 bases and J 7 bases, leaving 17 bases between the germline ends. The CDR3 sequence is 15 residues long. The germline gives CDR1 KGHDR, CDR2 SFDVKD. CDR3 bases: TGTGCCACCAGTGACCAAGCACGAAGGGCAAATACGCAGTATTTT. Protein product: CATSDQARRANTQYF.

The DNA of the CDR3 is TGTGCCAGCAGTTACTCATACCGGGAGGAAGAGACCCAGTACTTC. Residues: CASSYSYREEETQYF. The chain employs TRBV6-5 and TRBJ2-5; 7 bases are a match to TRBD2. The CDR3 has 15 amino acids. V was clipped by 0 bases and J by 3 bases; unmatched bases: 4. Germline lookup yields CDR1 MNHEY and CDR2 SVGAGI.

This clonotype was found once. The CDR3 end shows no conserved phenylalanine or tryptophan, and so a read error is likely. This sequence joins TRBV13 and TRBJ1-3; TRBD1 agrees at 9 bases. Germline V gives CDR1 PRHDT, CDR2 FYEKMQ (reference sequence). The CDR3 extends over 16 amino acids. J gave up 4 bases and V 5 bases, and 9 bases lay outside the gene matches. The CDR3 DNA sequence: TGTGCCAGCAGCATCCGGGACAGGGTATTCGGAAACACCATATATTAT. This translates into CASSIRDRVFGNTIYY.

V is TRBV20-1 and J is TRBJ1-3, with D unresolved. CDR3 length: 14 amino acids. Germline CDR1 is DFQATT and CDR2 is SNEGSKA (reference sequence). V lost 3 bases, J lost 0 bases, and 9 bases lay in between. The CDR3 is CSASLTVSGNTIYF. The DNA of the CDR3 is TGCAGTGCTAGCCTTACCGTCTCTGGAAACACCATATATTTT.

This rearrangement joins TRBV5-1 to TRBJ1-2, with D unclear. Between the trimmed V and J ends, which lost 8 bases and 7 bases, there was a span of 21 bases. The CDR3 is made up of 14 amino acids. CDR1 and CDR2 from the germline V gene are SGHRS and YFSETQ. The CDR3 DNA reads as TGCGCCAGTACGACTCTGGGATCAGCCTCTGGCTACACCTTC. Its translation: CASTTLGSASGYTF.

The chain employs TRBV27 and TRBJ1-4, with D possibly TRBD1 on 6 matching bases. The CDR3 is 15 amino acids. Trimming stripped 6 bases from V and 0 bases from J, with 11 bases between. The germline V gene encodes CDR1 MNHEY and CDR2 SMNVEV (reference sequence). The DNA for the CDR3 is TGTGCCAGCAGCCGAACAGGGACAACTAATGAAAAACTGTTTTTT. It is translated as CASSRTGTTNEKLFF.

The chain recombines TRBV9 with TRBJ2-3; D not resolved. The germline V gene encodes CDR1 SGDLS and CDR2 YYNGEE. V gave up 0 bases and J gave up 2 bases, with 10 bases separating them. The CDR3 spans 15 residues. The CDR3 here is CASSVAERTTDTQYF. As DNA, the CDR3 is TGTGCCAGCAGCGTAGCGGAACGGACCACAGATACGCAGTATTTT.

This clonotype has just a few counts. The gene calls are TRBV10-3 and TRBJ1-1; possibly TRBD1 for D (5 bases). Trimming removed 11 bases from V and 11 bases from J, with 24 bases in between. CDR3 size: 13 residues. Germline values: CDR1 ENHRY, CDR2 SYGVKD. The CDR3 reads CAVSGQDGYGAFF. CDR3 nucleotide sequence: TGTGCCGTCTCGGGGCAGGATGGGTATGGGGCTTTCTTT.

The chain joins TRBV27 to TRBJ2-1; 13 bases agree with TRBD2. The CDR3 extends over 17 amino acids. CDR1 is MNHEY, CDR2 SMNVEV, per germline (reference sequence). Trimming cost V 6 bases and J 3 bases; bases outside gene matches: 8. CDR3 nucleotide sequence: TGTGCCAGCAGCCGACGGACTAGCGGGGGTGTCTACAATGAGCAGTTCTTC. It specifies CASSRRTSGGVYNEQFF.

The rearrangement links TRBV5-1 to TRBJ2-2; D is perhaps TRBD2 (5 bases). V lost 0 bases and J 4 bases, leaving 10 bases between the germline ends. Germline values: CDR1 SGHRS, CDR2 YFSETQ. CDR3 length equals 15 residues. The CDR3 is CASSLEWAGTGELFF. The DNA for the CDR3 is TGCGCCAGCAGCTTGGAGTGGGCGGGCACCGGGGAGCTGTTTTTT.

This clonotype appeared a single time. J is TRBJ1-4 and V is TRBV4-3, with D tentatively TRBD1 (5 bases). Trimming removed 8 bases at V and 8 bases at J, with 12 bases between. The CDR3 spans 12 residues. The germline CDR1 and CDR2 sequences are LGHNA and YSLEER. Written as DNA, the CDR3 is TGCGCCAGCGGGGCGGTACGAGAAAAACTGTTTTTT. As protein: CASGAVREKLFF.